This TCR beta chain was sequenced in a study of T-cell reconstitution after alpha-beta-depleted transplantation in children. At least ten counts were recorded for this clonotype. Unique molecular identifiers were used in preparing the TCRbeta library. MiXCR, applied by TCRdb to the PCR reads, yields one record per CDR3 protein. There are 80,000 to 95,000 distinct CDR3 sequences in the sample; roughly 8% occur only once, and 5.5% to 8% lies in the top ten. J gave up 2 bases and V 3 bases, and 14 bases lay outside the gene matches. There are 18 residues in the CDR3. The germline V gene encodes CDR1 DFQATT and CDR2 SNEGSKA (reference sequence).

The TCR originated in a human donor who donated a stem cell graft to a child with congenital amegakaryocytic thrombocytopenia. This chain joins TRBV20-1 and TRBJ1-5; 9 positions agree with TRBD1. Sample: PBMCs from the stem cell graft donor, taken from the stem cell graft. The CDR3 DNA reads TGCAGTGCTAGTAGGACAGGGGCAGGTCTTTTCGGCAATCAGCCCCAGCATTTT. The encoded protein is CSASRTGAGLFGNQPQHF.